The entry below describes one T cell receptor beta chain. Other DNA sequences of this sample code for an identical CDR3. This sample is part of a study of shared clonotypes between healthy human individuals. Clones were sequenced by immunoSEQ multiplex PCR, and TCRdb holds only the in-frame ones, with some missing. The repertoire includes 2 million to 2.5 million clones, about 94% of them detected once, and roughly 0.13% sits in the top ten. Germline-derived CDR1 and CDR2 are MDHEN and SYDVKM. The length of the CDR3 is 15 residues. V shed 5 bases and J shed 0 bases, with 10 bases lying between them. Material for sequencing was naive CD4+ T cells sorted from blood. Subset described: CD45RA+ positively selected. This sequence was found in a man between 18 and 29 years old in good health. J is TRBJ2-2 and V is TRBV28; D remains ambiguous. CDR3 protein: CASSRAGSNTGELFF. As DNA, the CDR3 is TGTGCCAGCAGTCGGGCAGGATCGAACACCGGGGAGCTGTTTTTT.